This entry lists 23 T cell receptor beta chains sequenced from one sample in a study of cytomegalovirus exposure and HLA in healthy donors. Primers: 60 Vbeta forward and 13 Jbeta reverse. Profiled with immunoSEQ multiplex PCR; TCRdb holds only in-frame clones, not every one. The repertoire consists of about 190,000 clones, with 65% to 85% occurring once and the leading ten covering 0.95% to 1.5%. Specimen: PBMCs. The receptors stem from a boy aged 2 to 10 in good health and CMV-seronegative.

V usage is TRBV7-6 and J usage is TRBJ2-3; 14 bases are shared with TRBD2. The CDR3 has 18 residues. The J segment lost 6 bases and the V segment lost 5 bases, leaving 13 bases of the junction unmatched. From germline, CDR1 is SGHVS and CDR2 FNYEAQ. CDR3 region: CASSLHRRGLAGADTQYF. The CDR3 DNA reads TGTGCCAGCAGCCTCCATCGGAGGGGACTAGCGGGGGCCGATACGCAGTATTTT.

The gene calls are TRBV29-1 and TRBJ1-1; no clear D. The CDR3 consists of 13 residues. In germline, CDR1 is SQVTM, CDR2 ANQGSEA. In DNA, the CDR3 is TGCGGTGTCGCCCGGCGGGTCAACACTGAAGCTTTCTTT. Its protein product is CGVARRVNTEAFF.

V and J are TRBV6-5 and TRBJ2-1; possibly TRBD1 for D (6 bases). Germline CDR1 and CDR2: MNHEY and SVGAGI. The CDR3 runs 15 residues. With 6 bases removed from V and 0 bases from J, the gap between germline ends came to 12 bases. The CDR3 is CASRADRSSYNEQFF. The CDR3 DNA reads as TGTGCCAGCAGGGCCGACAGGAGCTCCTACAATGAGCAGTTCTTC.

With regard to this clone: Other nucleotide sequences from this sample produce the same CDR3. The chain employs TRBV30 and TRBJ1-1; a possible D gene is TRBD1 (5 bases). The CDR3 consists of 13 residues. The V gene lost 1 base and the J gene lost 0 bases, with 6 bases spanning the gap. Germline CDR1 and CDR2: GTSNPN and SVGIG (reference sequence). CDR3 sequence reads: CAWSGQLNTEAFF. CDR3 nucleotides: TGTGCCTGGAGTGGACAGCTGAACACTGAAGCTTTCTTT.

The chain recombines TRBV18 with TRBJ1-4; 9 nucleotides line up with TRBD1. The germline CDR1 and CDR2 sequences are KGHSH and LQKENI. The junction had 13 bases not matched to a gene; V was cut back by 3 bases and J by 5 bases. This CDR3 contains 18 residues. The CDR3 DNA sequence: TGTGCCAGCTCACCGACGACAGGGGGTGGGGTCCTAAATGAAAAACTGTTTTTT. Residues: CASSPTTGGGVLNEKLFF.

The V and J genes are TRBV2 and TRBJ1-4; no clear D. Looked up from germline, CDR1 is SNHLY and CDR2 is FYNNEI. The CDR3 loop spans 14 amino acids. V shed 3 bases and J shed 9 bases, with 14 bases lying between them. In DNA, the CDR3 is TGTGCCAGCAGTGAGGCCACAACAGAGCAAAAACTGTTTTTT. Its protein is CASSEATTEQKLFF.

The rearrangement joins TRBV7-9 to TRBJ1-3; 7 nucleotides line up with TRBD1. V trimming: 5 bases; J trimming: 4 bases; junction bases outside the gene matches: 14. The CDR3 consists of 17 residues. Germline CDR1 reads SEHNR; CDR2 reads FQNEAQ (reference sequence). CDR3 coding DNA: TGTGCCAGCAGCCGAAGATCGACAGGGAAAGACGGAAACACCATATATTTT. This gives the protein CASSRRSTGKDGNTIYF.

The rearrangement uses TRBV19 and TRBJ2-1; D is unresolved. Germline CDR1 is LNHDA and CDR2 is SQIVND (reference sequence). The germline V and J ends were trimmed by 0 bases and 0 bases, with 9 bases remaining between them. The CDR3 runs 16 residues. The CDR3 nucleotides are TGTGCCAGTAGTATAGAAAACAGCTACTCCTACAATGAGCAGTTCTTC. Encoded protein: CASSIENSYSYNEQFF.

As DNA, the CDR3 is TGTGCCAGCAGCGTAGCAGGGCGTGAAAGTATCGGGGAGCTGTTTTTT. This translates into CASSVAGRESIGELFF. The rearrangement joins TRBV9 to TRBJ2-2; a possible D gene is TRBD1 (5 bases). V shed 0 bases and J shed 7 bases, with 16 bases lying between them. Germline V lookup: CDR1 SGDLS, CDR2 YYNGEE. The CDR3 sequence is 16 residues long. The whole variable domain, remainder taken from reference TRBV9 and TRBJ2-2, is DSGVTQTPKHLITATGQRVTLRCSPRSGDLSVYWYQQSLDQGLQFLIQYYNGEERAKGNILERFSAQQFPDLHSELNLSSLELGDSALYFCASSVAGRESIGELFFGEGSRLTVL.

The chain uses TRBV2 and TRBJ2-7; D is undetermined. V dropped 4 bases and J dropped 4 bases, with 11 bases sitting between them. Germline CDR1 and CDR2: SNHLY and FYNNEI. This CDR3 region has 13 residues. The CDR3 region is CASSVDNPYEQYF. The CDR3 nucleotides read TGTGCCAGCAGTGTTGACAACCCATACGAGCAGTACTTC.

This chain connects TRBV18 to TRBJ1-3; D possibly corresponds to TRBD1 (5 bases). Germline loops: CDR1 KGHSH, CDR2 LQKENI. This CDR3 is built from 17 residues. V gave up 3 bases and J gave up 4 bases, with 19 bases separating them. For the CDR3, the DNA is TGTGCCAGCTCACCCAGGGTTGGAGCAAAGGACGGAAACACCATATATTTT. Amino acids: CASSPRVGAKDGNTIYF.

The chain couples TRBV9 to TRBJ2-3; 9 nucleotides agree with TRBD1. Germline assignment: CDR1 SGDLS and CDR2 YYNGEE. The CDR3 sequence is 15 residues long. Trimming removed 4 bases from V and 3 bases from J; junction bases left unmatched: 6. CDR3 loop: CASSTRQGGTDTQYF. Written as DNA, the CDR3 is TGTGCCAGCAGCACCCGACAGGGGGGGACAGATACGCAGTATTTT.

The rearrangement uses TRBV30 and TRBJ1-3; weak D call: TRBD1 (6 bases). Germline V gives CDR1 GTSNPN, CDR2 SVGIG (reference sequence). Trimming removed 1 base from V and 3 bases from J, with 10 bases in between. The CDR3 has 14 residues. The CDR3 coding sequence is TGTGCCTGGAGTGATGGGACATTTGGAAACACCATATATTTT. Amino acid sequence: CAWSDGTFGNTIYF. The entire variable domain, with the rest obtained from reference TRBV30 and TRBJ1-3, is as follows: SQTIHQWPATLVQPVGSPLSLECTVEGTSNPNLYWYRQAAGRGLQLLFYSVGIGQISSEVPQNLSASRPQDRQFILSSKKLLLSDSGFYLCAWSDGTFGNTIYFGEGSWLTVV.

The chain joins TRBV7-2 to TRBJ2-3; TRBD2 agrees at 8 bases. The germline CDR1 and CDR2 sequences are SGHTA and FQGNSA. The CDR3 length is 16 residues. V lost 5 bases to trimming and J lost 1 base; unmatched junction nucleotides: 8. The CDR3 region has the DNA TGTGCCAGCAGCCTTGTTAGCGGGACCGGCACAGATACGCAGTATTTT. Its protein product is CASSLVSGTGTDTQYF.

The chain carries TRBV12-5 and TRBJ1-2; TRBD1 matches at 7 bases. The CDR3 runs to 13 residues. Germline V CDR1 and CDR2: LGHNT, FRNRAP. The trim removed 2 bases at V and 8 bases at J, leaving 5 bases unmatched. CDR3 residues: CASGLQGGRGYTF. DNA for the CDR3: TGTGCTAGTGGTTTGCAGGGGGGCAGGGGCTACACCTTC.

The V call is TRBV7-8, the J call TRBJ2-5; D gene unclear. Germline V gene data show CDR1 as SGHVS and CDR2 as FQNEAQ. This CDR3 has 12 amino acids. Trimming took off 4 bases at V and 2 bases at J, with 5 bases between the two ends. CDR3 bases: TGTGCCAGCAGCTCCAGGCAAGAGACCCAGTACTTC. Its translation is CASSSRQETQYF.

The CDR3 is CAISAGQGQGYTF. CDR3 sequence (DNA): TGTGCCATCAGCGCAGGACAGGGACAGGGCTACACCTTC. The chain uses TRBV10-3 and TRBJ1-2, with 8 bases that match TRBD1. The CDR3 is 13 residues long. In germline, CDR1 is ENHRY, CDR2 SYGVKD. The V segment lost 6 bases and the J segment 8 bases; nucleotides outside the gene matches: 8.

This clone has only one observation. The chain has TRBV11-2 and TRBJ1-4; D not certain. The germline V gene has CDR1 SGHAT and CDR2 FQNNGV. Trimming left V 1 base short and J 8 bases short, with 11 bases between. This CDR3 has 14 amino acids. The CDR3 sequence: CASSLVPGEEKLFF. The CDR3, as DNA: TGTGCCAGCAGCTTAGTCCCGGGAGAGGAAAAACTGTTTTTT. Full variable domain (remainder filled in from reference TRBV11-2 and TRBJ1-4): EAGVAQSPRYKIIEKRQSVAFWCNPISGHATLYWYQQILGQGPKLLIQFQNNGVVDDSQLPKDRFSAERLKGVDSTLKIQPAKLEDSAVYLCASSLVPGEEKLFFGSGTQLSVL.

V usage is TRBV27 and J usage is TRBJ2-7; TRBD1 aligns across 8 bases. There are 13 residues in the CDR3. Germline V gene data show CDR1 as MNHEY and CDR2 as SMNVEV (reference sequence). The trim removed 6 bases at V and 5 bases at J, leaving 6 bases unmatched. CDR3 residues: CASSPRGQDEQYF. The CDR3, as DNA: TGTGCCAGCAGCCCCAGGGGGCAGGACGAGCAGTACTTC.

This clone turned up a few times. The genes are TRBV25-1 and TRBJ2-3, with D maybe TRBD1 (5 bases). Germline V gives CDR1 MGHDK, CDR2 SYGVNS. Trimming cost V 3 bases and J 0 bases, with 10 bases left between them. The CDR3 loop spans 15 amino acids. This CDR3 reads CASSDQGLSTDTQYF. CDR3 coding DNA: TGTGCCAGCAGTGATCAGGGATTGAGCACAGATACGCAGTATTTT.

V usage is TRBV6-5 and J usage is TRBJ1-1, with TRBD1 matching 7 bases. Germline assignment: CDR1 MNHEY and CDR2 SVGAGI. V lost 8 bases and J lost 3; bases outside the gene matches: 6. This CDR3 spans 13 amino acids. CDR3 nucleotide sequence: TGTGCCAGCCGACAGGGCCCGGACACTGAAGCTTTCTTT. This gives the protein CASRQGPDTEAFF.

This clone has only a few counts. CDR3 nucleotides: TGTGCCTGGAGTGTACCTCTGGGACTGATCTATGGCTACACCTTC. Translated: CAWSVPLGLIYGYTF. V is TRBV30 and J is TRBJ1-2, with D possibly TRBD1 on 5 matching bases. The CDR3 runs 15 residues. Deletions cut 0 bases from V and 4 bases from J, with 15 bases between. Germline CDR1 is GTSNPN and CDR2 is SVGIG (reference sequence).

This chain uses TRBV2 with TRBJ2-7; 11 positions agree with TRBD1. From germline, CDR1 is SNHLY and CDR2 FYNNEI. CDR3 size: 14 residues. With 5 bases clipped from V and 4 bases from J, the junction kept 4 bases outside the gene matches. CDR3: CASSPGTGGYEQYF. Here the CDR3 DNA reads TGTGCCAGCAGTCCCGGGACAGGGGGGTACGAGCAGTACTTC.